The subject of this entry is one T cell receptor beta chain. There is no known antigen for this receptor. Base qualities are not recorded, but no much larger clone differs from it by a single base. This specimen's treatment or condition label, interpreted: preoperative locoregional IRX-2 cytokine immunotherapy. The samples were obtained from a phase Ib study that tested preoperative, locoregional IRX-2 cytokine immunotherapy designed to prime immune responses. The donors were early-stage breast cancer patients who were given IRX-2 prior to surgery. Libraries were constructed by the immunoSEQ multiplex PCR assay. Imported from immuneACCESS, the table was reduced by TCRdb to in-frame sequences with V and J called. These copies leave out some clones; in studies compared against another copy, an unresolved V gene accounts for under half, and the cause of the remainder is not known. This sample has 25,000 to 30,000 clones in its table, and about 68% of those were observed once. The ten largest account for 6% to 8.5% of the sample.

The data were obtained in a study of preoperative IRX-2 immunotherapy in early breast cancer (dated by TCRdb to about 2019). Reading from cysteine to phenylalanine, the CDR3 counts 14 amino acids. Here the CDR3 DNA is all that survives: 42 bases in frame from base 1. The germline V gene specifies MDHEN as CDR1 and SYDVKM as CDR2. V is reduced by 5 bases and J by 4 bases, leaving a spacing of 12 bases between them. The sequenced sample was lymph node tissue, obtained after IRX-2 immunotherapy. The rearrangement combines TRBV28 with TRBJ2-1, with the D segment possibly TRBD1 or TRBD2, each aligning over 5 bases. This clonotype originated in a human donor with breast cancer. The CDR3 region: CASSPSGLYNEQFF. The DNA reads TGTGCCAGCAGTCCCTCGGGGCTATACAATGAGCAGTTCTTC.